The 18 T cell receptor beta chains reported below all come from one sample, sequenced in a study of blood T cell repertoires in COVID-19. Sequenced by immunoSEQ multiplex PCR; TCRdb stores in-frame clones only, minus some. The data contain about 170,000 clones, 74% of them singletons. Material: peripheral blood. The receptors were sampled from a woman older than 75 with acute or convalescent COVID-19.

The chain joins TRBV7-9 to TRBJ2-1; D is uncertain. This CDR3 comprises 12 residues. Germline V gene sequence: CDR1 SEHNR, CDR2 FQNEAQ (reference sequence). V was cut by 5 bases and J by 8 bases, with 10 bases left in between. The CDR3 reads CASSPEADEQFF. Here the CDR3 DNA reads TGTGCCAGCAGCCCAGAGGCCGATGAGCAGTTCTTC. The full variable domain, its missing parts supplied by reference TRBV7-9 and TRBJ2-1, is DTGVSQNPRHKITKRGQNVTFRCDPISEHNRLYWYRQTLGQGPEFLTYFQNEAQLEKSRLLSDRFSAERPKGSFSTLEIQRTEQGDSAMYLCASSPEADEQFFGPGTRLTVL.

This sequence joins TRBV11-1 and TRBJ2-3; D unresolved. This CDR3 contains 14 residues. V was clipped by 3 bases and J by 6 bases, with 13 bases between them. CDR1 SGHAT and CDR2 FQDESV come from the germline V gene (reference sequence). The CDR3 region is CASSFTSRADTQYF. CDR3 nucleotide sequence: TGTGCCAGCAGCTTTACTTCTCGAGCGGATACGCAGTATTTT.

This clone was seen once. J is TRBJ1-2 and V is TRBV2; tentative D call: TRBD1 (5 bases). The CDR3 is made up of 16 amino acids. V was shortened by 2 bases and J by 1 base, with 14 bases between the two germline ends. Looked up from germline, CDR1 is SNHLY and CDR2 is FYNNEI. CDR3 protein: CASSEQGQAFNYGYTF. The CDR3 nucleotides are TGTGCCAGCAGTGAACAGGGCCAGGCCTTTAACTATGGCTACACCTTC.

This chain connects TRBV7-2 to TRBJ2-1; 9 bases are shared with TRBD1. This CDR3 has 15 amino acids. Germline-derived CDR1 and CDR2 are SGHTA and FQGNSA. Trimming at V came to 6 bases and at J to 3 bases, leaving 6 bases not matched to a gene. The CDR3 DNA reads TGTGCCAGCAGTTCCGGGACAGGGAACTACAATGAGCAGTTCTTC. Translated, it gives CASSSGTGNYNEQFF.

The sample holds a few counts of this clone. At the DNA level, this CDR3 is encoded by other sequences in the same sample as well. V is TRBV18 and J is TRBJ2-1; D ambiguous. CDR1 and CDR2 from the germline V gene are KGHSH and LQKENI. V shed 3 bases and J shed 6 bases, with 9 bases lying between them. The CDR3 covers 13 residues. The CDR3 here is CASSPPEVNEQFF. DNA of the CDR3: TGTGCCAGCTCACCCCCAGAGGTCAATGAGCAGTTCTTC. The full variable domain, completed using reference TRBV18 and TRBJ2-1, is NAGVMQNPRHLVRRRGQEARLRCSPMKGHSHVYWYRQLPEEGLKFMVYLQKENIIDESGMPKERFSAEFPKEGPSILRIQQVVRGDSAAYFCASSPPEVNEQFFGPGTRLTVL.

In its sample, this clone was seen a few times. This rearrangement joins TRBV6-5 to TRBJ1-5; the D is unclear. This CDR3 is built from 14 residues. Germline loops: CDR1 MNHEY, CDR2 SVGAGI. The V end lost 7 bases, the J end lost 3 bases, and 13 bases lay between the germline ends. Written as DNA, the CDR3 is TGTGCCAGCATATTATCAGGTATCAATCAGCCCCAGCATTTT. It specifies CASILSGINQPQHF.

This chain uses TRBV7-9 with TRBJ1-4; D gene unclear. Trimming removed 5 bases at V and 0 bases at J, with 16 bases between. The germline CDR1 and CDR2 sequences are SEHNR and FQNEAQ (reference sequence). There are 17 residues in the CDR3. The CDR3 region has the DNA TGTGCCAGCAGCCCCCTGACCACAGTTGCAACTAATGAAAAACTGTTTTTT. It yields the protein CASSPLTTVATNEKLFF. Full variable domain (rest looked up from reference TRBV7-9 and TRBJ1-4): DTGVSQNPRHKITKRGQNVTFRCDPISEHNRLYWYRQTLGQGPEFLTYFQNEAQLEKSRLLSDRFSAERPKGSFSTLEIQRTEQGDSAMYLCASSPLTTVATNEKLFFGSGTQLSVL.

The table lists this clone with a count of one. The chain has TRBV7-9 and TRBJ2-3, with TRBD2 identical over 9 bases. This CDR3 is built from 15 residues. In germline, CDR1 is SEHNR, CDR2 FQNEAQ (reference sequence). J was trimmed by 8 bases and V by 1 base; bases with no gene match: 7. CDR3 in amino acids: CASSLGASGIRTQYF. The CDR3 nucleotides read TGTGCCAGCAGCTTAGGGGCTAGCGGGATTCGTACGCAGTATTTT.

This clone was counted between two and nine times. The chain carries TRBV6-5 and TRBJ2-7, with 7 bases aligning to TRBD2. Germline V gene data show CDR1 as MNHEY and CDR2 as SVGAGI. This CDR3 has 13 amino acids. V dropped 0 bases and J dropped 6; count of bases not matched to a gene: 2. The CDR3 here is CASSYSGGGEQYF. Written as DNA, the CDR3 is TGTGCCAGCAGTTACTCGGGGGGGGGCGAGCAGTACTTC.

This clone has a single count. J is TRBJ2-3 and V is TRBV10-3; 10 positions agree with TRBD1. V trimming: 3 bases; J trimming: 3 bases; junction bases outside the gene matches: 3. CDR3 length equals 15 residues. CDR1 is ENHRY, CDR2 SYGVKD, per germline. Here the CDR3 DNA reads TGTGCCATCAGTGATTGGACAGGGGGAACAGATACGCAGTATTTT. Its translation is CAISDWTGGTDTQYF.

CDR3 DNA: TGTGCCAGCAGCGTAGCTAGTGGACAGTATGGCTACACCTTC. Residues: CASSVASGQYGYTF. The rearrangement links TRBV9 to TRBJ1-2; tentatively, D is TRBD1 (6 bases). The germline V and J ends were trimmed by 0 bases and 5 bases, with 11 bases remaining between them. The CDR3 length is 14 residues. Germline loops: CDR1 SGDLS, CDR2 YYNGEE.

The chain uses TRBV6-5 and TRBJ1-2; D is possibly TRBD1 (6 bases). V gave up 6 bases and J gave up 4 bases, with 12 bases separating them. There are 13 residues in the CDR3. The germline V gene has CDR1 MNHEY and CDR2 SVGAGI. CDR3 in DNA: TGTGCCAGCAGCCCGACAGGAACCTATGGCTACACCTTC. Amino acid sequence: CASSPTGTYGYTF.

This clone was seen just once. V and J are TRBV5-1 and TRBJ2-2; 12 bases align to TRBD2. The CDR3 extends over 17 amino acids. Germline CDR1 reads SGHRS; CDR2 reads YFSETQ. Losses at the gene ends were 3 bases for V and 1 base for J; bases not matched to a gene: 4. CDR3 in DNA: TGCGCCAGCAGCTCCGGACTAGCGGGAATGAACACCGGGGAGCTGTTTTTT. As protein: CASSSGLAGMNTGELFF.

This clone occurred once. The rearrangement joins TRBV7-3 to TRBJ2-2; 8 nucleotides agree with TRBD2. Trimming cost V 6 bases and J 5 bases; bases outside gene matches: 5. Germline V lookup: CDR1 SGHTA, CDR2 FQGTGA. The CDR3 runs 14 residues. DNA of the CDR3: TGTGCCAGCAGAGCGGCTAGCGGGACCGGGGAGCTGTTTTTT. The encoded protein is CASRAASGTGELFF.

CDR3 residues: CASSLEPGTGVGYTF. The CDR3 region has the DNA TGCGCCAGCAGCTTGGAGCCCGGGACAGGGGTAGGCTACACCTTC. V and J are TRBV5-1 and TRBJ1-2; 10 bases map to TRBD1. Unmatched junction bases numbered 7, after V lost 0 bases and J lost 8 bases. The germline V gene has CDR1 SGHRS and CDR2 YFSETQ. The CDR3 is made up of 15 amino acids.

The chain couples TRBV6-5 to TRBJ2-5; the D gene is possibly TRBD2 (5 bases). V was trimmed by 8 bases and J by 0 bases, leaving 16 bases between them. This CDR3 has 15 residues. From germline, CDR1 is MNHEY and CDR2 SVGAGI. Here the CDR3 reads CASSRAALNQETQYF. CDR3 DNA: TGTGCCAGCTCTCGAGCGGCCTTAAACCAAGAGACCCAGTACTTC.

V is TRBV25-1 and J is TRBJ2-7; D ambiguous. The V and J ends lost 1 base and 0 bases respectively, with 4 bases between them. The germline gives CDR1 MGHDK, CDR2 SYGVNS. CDR3 length equals 13 residues. This CDR3 reads CASSESSSYEQYF. The DNA for the CDR3 is TGTGCCAGCAGTGAATCGTCCTCCTACGAGCAGTACTTC.

The CDR3 here is CASSFAFSGAEQYF. CDR3 nucleotide sequence: TGTGCCAGCAGTTTCGCGTTCAGCGGGGCCGAGCAGTACTTC. The rearrangement uses TRBV28 and TRBJ2-7; 7 nucleotides agree with TRBD2. After removal of 3 bases from V and 6 bases from J, the junction contained 8 bases not matched to a gene. The CDR3 totals 14 residues. Per the germline V gene, CDR1 is MDHEN and CDR2 is SYDVKM. Together with reference TRBV28 and TRBJ2-7, the CDR3 gives the full variable domain: DVKVTQSSRYLVKRTGEKVFLECVQDMDHENMFWYRQDPGLGLRLIYFSYDVKMKEKGDIPEGYSVSREKKERFSLILESASTNQTSMYLCASSFAFSGAEQYFGPGTRLTVT.